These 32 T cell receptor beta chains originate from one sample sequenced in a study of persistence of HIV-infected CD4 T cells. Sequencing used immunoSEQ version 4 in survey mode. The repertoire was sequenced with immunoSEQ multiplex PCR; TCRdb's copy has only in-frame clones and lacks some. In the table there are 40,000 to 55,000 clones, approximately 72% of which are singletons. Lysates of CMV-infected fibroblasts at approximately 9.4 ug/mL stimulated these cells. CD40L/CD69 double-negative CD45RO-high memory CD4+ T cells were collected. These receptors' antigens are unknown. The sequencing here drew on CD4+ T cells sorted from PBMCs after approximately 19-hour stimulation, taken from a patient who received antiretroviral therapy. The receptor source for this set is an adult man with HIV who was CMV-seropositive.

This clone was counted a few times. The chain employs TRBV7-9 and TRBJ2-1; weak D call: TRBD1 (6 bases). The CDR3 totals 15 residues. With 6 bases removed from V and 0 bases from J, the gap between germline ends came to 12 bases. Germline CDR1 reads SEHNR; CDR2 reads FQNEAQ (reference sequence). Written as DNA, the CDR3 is TGTGCCAGCAGTCCCGACAGGAGCTCCTACAATGAGCAGTTCTTC. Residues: CASSPDRSSYNEQFF.

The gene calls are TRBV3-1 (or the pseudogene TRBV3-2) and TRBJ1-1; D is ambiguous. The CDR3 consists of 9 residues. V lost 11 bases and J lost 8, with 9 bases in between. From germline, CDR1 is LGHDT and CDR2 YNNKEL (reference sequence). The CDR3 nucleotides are TGTGCCGAGTGGAGCGAAGCTTTCTTT. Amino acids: CAEWSEAFF.

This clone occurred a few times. CDR3: CASSRVNYGYTF. In nucleotides, the CDR3 is TGTGCCAGCAGCCGTGTAAACTATGGCTACACCTTC. The chain links TRBV6-5 to TRBJ1-2; D is uncertain. V was clipped by 6 bases and J by 2 bases, with 7 bases between them. The CDR3 has 12 amino acids. Germline CDR1 is MNHEY and CDR2 is SVGAGI.

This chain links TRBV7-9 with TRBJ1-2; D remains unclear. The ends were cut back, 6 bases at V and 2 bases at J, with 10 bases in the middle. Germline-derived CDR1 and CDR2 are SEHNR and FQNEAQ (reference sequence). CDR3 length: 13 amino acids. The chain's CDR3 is CASSPEPNYGYTF. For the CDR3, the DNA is TGTGCCAGCAGTCCTGAACCGAACTATGGCTACACCTTC.

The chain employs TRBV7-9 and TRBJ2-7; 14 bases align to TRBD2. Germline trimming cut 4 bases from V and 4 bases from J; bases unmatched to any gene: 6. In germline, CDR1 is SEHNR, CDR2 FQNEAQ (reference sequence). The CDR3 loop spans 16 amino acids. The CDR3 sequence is CASSSLTSGGGYEQYF. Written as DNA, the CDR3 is TGTGCCAGCAGCTCCCTGACTAGCGGGGGGGGTTACGAGCAGTACTTC.

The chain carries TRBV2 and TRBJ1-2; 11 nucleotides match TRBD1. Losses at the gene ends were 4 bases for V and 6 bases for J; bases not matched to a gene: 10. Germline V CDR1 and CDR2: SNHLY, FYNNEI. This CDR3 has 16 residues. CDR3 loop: CASSGARGTGGNGYTF. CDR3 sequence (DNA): TGTGCCAGCAGTGGCGCCCGAGGGACAGGGGGAAATGGCTACACCTTC.

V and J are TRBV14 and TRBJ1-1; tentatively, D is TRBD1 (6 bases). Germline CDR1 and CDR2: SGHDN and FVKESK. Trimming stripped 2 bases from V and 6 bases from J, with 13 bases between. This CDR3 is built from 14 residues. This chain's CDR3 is CASSQRTGGSEAFF. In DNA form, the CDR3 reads TGTGCCAGCAGCCAACGAACGGGGGGCTCTGAAGCTTTCTTT.

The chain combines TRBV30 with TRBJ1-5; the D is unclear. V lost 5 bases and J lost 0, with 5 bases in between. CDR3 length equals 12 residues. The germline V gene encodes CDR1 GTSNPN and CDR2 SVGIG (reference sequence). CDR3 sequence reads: CAWGFSNQPQHF. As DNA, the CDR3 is TGTGCCTGGGGGTTTAGCAATCAGCCCCAGCATTTT.

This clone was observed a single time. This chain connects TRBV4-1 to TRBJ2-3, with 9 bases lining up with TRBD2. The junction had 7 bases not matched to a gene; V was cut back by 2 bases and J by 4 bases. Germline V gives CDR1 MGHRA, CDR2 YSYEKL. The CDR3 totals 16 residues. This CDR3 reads CASSQIRGRAPDTQYF. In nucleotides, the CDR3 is TGCGCCAGCAGCCAAATACGCGGGAGGGCCCCAGATACGCAGTATTTT.

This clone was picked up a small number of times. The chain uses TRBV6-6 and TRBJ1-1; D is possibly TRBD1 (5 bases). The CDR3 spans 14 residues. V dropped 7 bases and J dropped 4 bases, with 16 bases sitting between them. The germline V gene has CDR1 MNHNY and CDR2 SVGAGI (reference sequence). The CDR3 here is CASNQGGLVTEAFF. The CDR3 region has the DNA TGTGCCAGCAACCAGGGAGGGTTGGTCACTGAAGCTTTCTTT.

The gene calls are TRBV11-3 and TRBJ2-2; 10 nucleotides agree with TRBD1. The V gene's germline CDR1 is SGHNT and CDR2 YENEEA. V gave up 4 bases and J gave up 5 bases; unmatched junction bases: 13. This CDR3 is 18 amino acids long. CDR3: CASSSTRFAGQGTGELFF. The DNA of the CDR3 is TGTGCCAGCAGCTCAACCCGGTTTGCGGGACAGGGGACCGGGGAGCTGTTTTTT.

CDR3: CASSLAVFAGELFF. The DNA of the CDR3 is TGTGCCAGCAGCTTAGCAGTTTTCGCCGGGGAGCTGTTTTTT. The chain joins TRBV7-8 to TRBJ2-2; D gene unclear. The CDR3 consists of 14 residues. V lost 0 bases, J lost 6 bases, and 8 bases lay in between. Germline V gene data show CDR1 as SGHVS and CDR2 as FQNEAQ. Combining the CDR3 with reference TRBV7-8 and TRBJ2-2 gives the whole variable domain GAGVSQSPRYKVAKRGQDVALRCDPISGHVSLFWYQQALGQGPEFLTYFQNEAQLDKSGLPSDRFFAERPEGSVSTLKIQRTQQEDSAVYLCASSLAVFAGELFFGEGSRLTVL.

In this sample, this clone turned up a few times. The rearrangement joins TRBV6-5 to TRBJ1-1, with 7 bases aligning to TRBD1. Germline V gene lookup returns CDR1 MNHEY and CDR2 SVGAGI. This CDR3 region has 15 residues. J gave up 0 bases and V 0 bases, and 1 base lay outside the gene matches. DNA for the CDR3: TGTGCCAGCAGTTACTCCGGACAGGTGAACACTGAAGCTTTCTTT. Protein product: CASSYSGQVNTEAFF.

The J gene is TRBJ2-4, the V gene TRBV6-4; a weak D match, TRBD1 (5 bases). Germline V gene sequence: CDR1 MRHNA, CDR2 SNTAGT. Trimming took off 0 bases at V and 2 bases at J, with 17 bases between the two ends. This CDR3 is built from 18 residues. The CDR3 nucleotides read TGTGCCAGCAGTGACTCTCTAAGGGGCAGATTATCCAAAAACATTCAGTACTTC. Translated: CASSDSLRGRLSKNIQYF.

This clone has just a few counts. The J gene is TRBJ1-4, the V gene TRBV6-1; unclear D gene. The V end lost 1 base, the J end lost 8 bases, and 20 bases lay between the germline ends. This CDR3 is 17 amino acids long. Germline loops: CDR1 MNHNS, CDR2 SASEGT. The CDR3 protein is CASSEGAFSSMGEKLFF. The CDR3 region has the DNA TGTGCCAGCAGTGAAGGGGCGTTCTCATCCATGGGGGAAAAACTGTTTTTT.

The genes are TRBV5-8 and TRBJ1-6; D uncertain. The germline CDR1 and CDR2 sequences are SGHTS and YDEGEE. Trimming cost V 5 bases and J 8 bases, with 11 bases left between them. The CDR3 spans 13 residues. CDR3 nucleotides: TGTGCCAGCAGTGGGCCCTTGCATTCACCCCTCCACTTT. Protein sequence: CASSGPLHSPLHF.

The CDR3 bases are TGTGCCACTAGGACAGGGGGTGAAAAACTGTTTTTT. Translated: CATRTGGEKLFF. The rearrangement links TRBV6-5 to TRBJ1-4, with 10 bases lining up with TRBD1. J lost 7 bases, V lost 10 bases, and 3 bases had no gene match. The CDR3 consists of 12 residues. The germline CDR1 and CDR2 sequences are MNHEY and SVGAGI.

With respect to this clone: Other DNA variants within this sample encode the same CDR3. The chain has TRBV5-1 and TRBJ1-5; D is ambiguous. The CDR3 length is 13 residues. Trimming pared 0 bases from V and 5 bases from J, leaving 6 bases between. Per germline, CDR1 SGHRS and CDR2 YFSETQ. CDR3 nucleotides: TGCGCCAGCAGCTTGGGCAGAGATCAGCCCCAGCATTTT. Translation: CASSLGRDQPQHF.

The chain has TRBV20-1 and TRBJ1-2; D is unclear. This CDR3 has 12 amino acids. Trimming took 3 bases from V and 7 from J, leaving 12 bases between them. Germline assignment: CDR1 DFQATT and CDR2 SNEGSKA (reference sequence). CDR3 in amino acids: CSASLSPRGYTF. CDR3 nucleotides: TGCAGTGCTAGTTTGTCACCCCGTGGCTACACCTTC.

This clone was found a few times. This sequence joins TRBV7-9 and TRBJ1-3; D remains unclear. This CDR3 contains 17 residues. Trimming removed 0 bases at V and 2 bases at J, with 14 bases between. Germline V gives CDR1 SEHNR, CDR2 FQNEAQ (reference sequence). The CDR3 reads CASSLAARTETGNTIYF. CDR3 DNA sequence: TGTGCCAGCAGCTTAGCGGCGCGGACGGAAACTGGAAACACCATATATTTT.

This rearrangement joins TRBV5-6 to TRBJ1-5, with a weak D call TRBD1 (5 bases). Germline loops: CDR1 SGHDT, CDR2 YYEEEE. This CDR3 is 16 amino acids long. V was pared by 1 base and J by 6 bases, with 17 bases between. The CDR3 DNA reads TGTGCCAGCAGCTTGCGGCATCTAGGGGTGGCTCAGCCCCAGCATTTT. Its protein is CASSLRHLGVAQPQHF.

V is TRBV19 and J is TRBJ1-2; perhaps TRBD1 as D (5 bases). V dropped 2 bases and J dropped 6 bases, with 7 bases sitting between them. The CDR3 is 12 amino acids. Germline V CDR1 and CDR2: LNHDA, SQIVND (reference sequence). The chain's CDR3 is CASSIRGNGYTF. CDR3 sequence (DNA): TGTGCCAGTAGTATACGGGGGAATGGCTACACCTTC.

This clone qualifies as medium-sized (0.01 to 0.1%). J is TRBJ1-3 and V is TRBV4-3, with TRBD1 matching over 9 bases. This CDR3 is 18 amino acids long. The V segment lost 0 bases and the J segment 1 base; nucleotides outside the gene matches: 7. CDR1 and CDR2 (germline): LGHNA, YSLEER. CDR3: CASSQETGGENSGNTIYF. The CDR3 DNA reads TGCGCCAGCAGCCAAGAGACAGGGGGGGAGAATTCTGGAAACACCATATATTTT.

The CDR3 coding sequence is TGTGCCAGCAGTGCGGCCTCCACAGATACGCAGTATTTT. Translated: CASSAASTDTQYF. The rearrangement joins TRBV2 to TRBJ2-3; no reliable D call. CDR1 SNHLY and CDR2 FYNNEI come from the germline V gene. The CDR3 sequence is 13 residues long. With 4 bases removed from V and 2 bases from J, the gap between germline ends came to 7 bases.

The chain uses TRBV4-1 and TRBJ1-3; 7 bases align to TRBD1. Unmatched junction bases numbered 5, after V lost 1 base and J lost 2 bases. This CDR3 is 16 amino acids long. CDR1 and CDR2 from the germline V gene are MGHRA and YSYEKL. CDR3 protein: CASSQGATGTGNTIYF. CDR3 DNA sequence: TGCGCCAGCAGCCAAGGGGCGACAGGGACTGGAAACACCATATATTTT.

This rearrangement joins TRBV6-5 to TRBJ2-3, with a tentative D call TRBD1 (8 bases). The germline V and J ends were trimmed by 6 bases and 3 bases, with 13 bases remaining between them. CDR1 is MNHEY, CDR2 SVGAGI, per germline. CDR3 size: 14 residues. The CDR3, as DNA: TGTGCCAGCAGAAGCGGGACAGGAACAGATACGCAGTATTTT. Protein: CASRSGTGTDTQYF.

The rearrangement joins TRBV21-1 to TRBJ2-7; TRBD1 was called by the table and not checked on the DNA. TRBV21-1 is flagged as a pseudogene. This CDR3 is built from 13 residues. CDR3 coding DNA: TGTGCCAGCAGGTTTACAGGGGACCACGAGCAGTACTTC. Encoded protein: CASRFTGDHEQYF.

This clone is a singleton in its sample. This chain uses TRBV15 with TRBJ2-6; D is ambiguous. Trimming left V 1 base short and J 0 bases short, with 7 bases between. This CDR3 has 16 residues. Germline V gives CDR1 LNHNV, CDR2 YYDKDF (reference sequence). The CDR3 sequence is CATSRVKGSGANVLTF. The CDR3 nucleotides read TGTGCCACCAGCAGAGTGAAGGGCTCTGGGGCCAACGTCCTGACTTTC.

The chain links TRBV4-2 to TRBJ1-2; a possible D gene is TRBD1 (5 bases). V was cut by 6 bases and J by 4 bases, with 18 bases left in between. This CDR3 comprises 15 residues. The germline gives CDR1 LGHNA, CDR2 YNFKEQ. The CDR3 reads CASSAGTIHGYGYTF. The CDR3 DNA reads TGTGCCAGCAGTGCCGGGACCATACATGGCTATGGCTACACCTTC.

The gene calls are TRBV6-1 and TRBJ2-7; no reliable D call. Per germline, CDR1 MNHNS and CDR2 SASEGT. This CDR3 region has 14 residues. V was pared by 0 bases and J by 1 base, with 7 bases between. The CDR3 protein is CASSEAFSSYEQYF. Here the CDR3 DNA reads TGTGCCAGCAGTGAAGCATTCAGTTCCTACGAGCAGTACTTC.

The CDR3 here is CASSRQQGGYNEQFF. The CDR3, as DNA: TGTGCCAGCAGCCGCCAGCAGGGGGGTTACAATGAGCAGTTCTTC. V and J are TRBV5-4 and TRBJ2-1, with TRBD1 as a possible D gene (7 bases). This CDR3 comprises 15 residues. Germline V gene lookup returns CDR1 SGHNT and CDR2 YYREEE (reference sequence). V was shortened by 4 bases and J by 4 bases, with 15 bases between the two germline ends. Full variable domain (outside the CDR3, taken from reference TRBV5-4 and TRBJ2-1): ETGVTQSPTHLIKTRGQQVTLRCSSQSGHNTVSWYQQALGQGPQFIFQYYREEENGRGNFPPRFSGLQFPNYSSELNVNALELDDSALYLCASSRQQGGYNEQFFGPGTRLTVL.

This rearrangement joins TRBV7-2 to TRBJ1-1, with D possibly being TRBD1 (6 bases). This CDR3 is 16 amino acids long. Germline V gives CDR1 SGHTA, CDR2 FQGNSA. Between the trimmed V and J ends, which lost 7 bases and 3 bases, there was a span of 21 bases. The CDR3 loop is CASNFRPGEGYTEAFF. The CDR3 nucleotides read TGTGCCAGCAACTTCCGTCCAGGGGAGGGGTACACTGAAGCTTTCTTT.